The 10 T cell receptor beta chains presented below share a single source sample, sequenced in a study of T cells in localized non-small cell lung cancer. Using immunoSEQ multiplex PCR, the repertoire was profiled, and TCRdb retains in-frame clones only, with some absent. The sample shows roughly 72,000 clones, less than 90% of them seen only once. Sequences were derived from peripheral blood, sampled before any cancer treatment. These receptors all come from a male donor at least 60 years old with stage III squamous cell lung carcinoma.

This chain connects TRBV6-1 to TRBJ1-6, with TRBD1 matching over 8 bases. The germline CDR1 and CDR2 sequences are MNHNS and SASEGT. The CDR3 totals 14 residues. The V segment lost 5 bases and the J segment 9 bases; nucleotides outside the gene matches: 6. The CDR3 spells CASSTDRASSPLHF. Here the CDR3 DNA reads TGTGCCAGCAGTACGGACAGGGCGAGTTCACCCCTCCACTTT.

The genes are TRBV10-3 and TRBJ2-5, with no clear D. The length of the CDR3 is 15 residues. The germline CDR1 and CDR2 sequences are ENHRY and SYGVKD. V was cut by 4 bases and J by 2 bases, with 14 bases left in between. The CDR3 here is CAISVDRLPQETQYF. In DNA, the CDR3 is TGTGCCATCAGTGTGGACCGCCTGCCGCAAGAGACCCAGTACTTC.

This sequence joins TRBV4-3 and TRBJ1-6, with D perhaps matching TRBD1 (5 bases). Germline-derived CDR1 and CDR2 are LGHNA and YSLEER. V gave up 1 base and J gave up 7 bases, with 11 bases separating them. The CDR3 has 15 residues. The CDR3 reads CASSQADSQNSPLHF. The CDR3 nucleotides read TGCGCCAGCAGCCAAGCCGACAGCCAGAATTCACCCCTCCACTTT.

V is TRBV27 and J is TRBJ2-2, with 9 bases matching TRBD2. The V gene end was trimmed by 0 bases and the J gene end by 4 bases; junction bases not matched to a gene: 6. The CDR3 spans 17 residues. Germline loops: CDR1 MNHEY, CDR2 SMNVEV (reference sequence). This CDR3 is CASSLSAGTSRTGELFF. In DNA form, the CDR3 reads TGTGCCAGCAGTTTATCGGCCGGGACTAGCCGCACCGGGGAGCTGTTTTTT.

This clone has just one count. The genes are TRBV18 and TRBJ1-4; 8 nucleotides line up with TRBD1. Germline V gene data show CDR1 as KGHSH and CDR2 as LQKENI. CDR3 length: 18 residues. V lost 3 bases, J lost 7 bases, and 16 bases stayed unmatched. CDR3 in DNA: TGTGCCAGCTCACCGGACAGGGCCATATCCTCTATAGGTGAAAAACTGTTTTTT. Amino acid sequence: CASSPDRAISSIGEKLFF.

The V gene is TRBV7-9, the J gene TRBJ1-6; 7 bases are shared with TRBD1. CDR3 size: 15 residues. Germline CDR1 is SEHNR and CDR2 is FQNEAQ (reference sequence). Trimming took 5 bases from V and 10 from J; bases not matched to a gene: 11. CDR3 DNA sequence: TGTGCCAGCAGCCCGATAACAGGGGTGGAATCACCCCTCCACTTT. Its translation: CASSPITGVESPLHF.

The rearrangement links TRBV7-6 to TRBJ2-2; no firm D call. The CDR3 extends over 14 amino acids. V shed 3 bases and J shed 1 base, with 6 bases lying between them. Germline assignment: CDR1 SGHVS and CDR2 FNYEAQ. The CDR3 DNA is TGTGCCAGCAGCTTTACACGGAACACCGGGGAGCTGTTTTTT. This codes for CASSFTRNTGELFF.

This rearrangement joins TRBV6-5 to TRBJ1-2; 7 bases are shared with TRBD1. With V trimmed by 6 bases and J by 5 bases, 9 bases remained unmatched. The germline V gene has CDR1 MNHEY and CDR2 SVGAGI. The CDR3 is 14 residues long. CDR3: CASSRGDSKYGYTF. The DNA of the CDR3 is TGTGCCAGCAGCCGCGGGGACAGTAAATATGGCTACACCTTC.

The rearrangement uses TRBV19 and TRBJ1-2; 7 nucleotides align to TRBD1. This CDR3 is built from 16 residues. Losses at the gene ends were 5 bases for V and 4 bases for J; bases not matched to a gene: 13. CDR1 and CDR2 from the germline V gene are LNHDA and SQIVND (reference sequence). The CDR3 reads CASSFRTGQPLYGYTF. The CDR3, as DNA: TGTGCCAGTAGTTTCCGGACAGGCCAGCCTCTCTATGGCTACACCTTC.

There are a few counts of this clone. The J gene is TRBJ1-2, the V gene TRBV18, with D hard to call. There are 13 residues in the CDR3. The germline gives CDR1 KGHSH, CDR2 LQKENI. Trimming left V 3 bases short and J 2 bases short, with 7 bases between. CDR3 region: CASSPDGNYGYTF. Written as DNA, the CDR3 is TGTGCCAGCTCACCGGACGGCAACTATGGCTACACCTTC.